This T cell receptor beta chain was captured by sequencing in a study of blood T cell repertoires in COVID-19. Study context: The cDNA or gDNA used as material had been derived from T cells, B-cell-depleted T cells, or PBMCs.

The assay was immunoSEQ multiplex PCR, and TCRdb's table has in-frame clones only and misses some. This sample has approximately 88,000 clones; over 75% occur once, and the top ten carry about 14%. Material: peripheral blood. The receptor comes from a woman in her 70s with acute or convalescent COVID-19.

The chain's CDR3 is CASSLANAGELFF. CDR3 DNA: TGTGCCAGCAGCTTAGCAAACGCGGGGGAGCTGTTTTTT. The chain uses TRBV7-2 and TRBJ2-2, with D uncertain. Looked up from germline, CDR1 is SGHTA and CDR2 is FQGNSA. V was cut by 0 bases and J by 8 bases, with 7 bases left in between. The CDR3 consists of 13 residues.